This is a list of T cell receptor beta chains from one sample in a study of blood T cell repertoires in COVID-19. Profiling relied on immunoSEQ multiplex PCR, and the TCRdb table lists in-frame clones only, not all of them. The data hold about 34,000 clones, with 81% observed a single time. The specimen was peripheral blood. These receptors originate from a man aged 70 or older with COVID-19, enrolled during active disease. CDR3s include the opening cysteine and the closing phenylalanine or tryptophan. The D gene is left open where the match is weak. A clone size is listed for some rows: how often the clone was seen (once, few, many), or a class if it is expanded.

CDR3nt | CDR3aa | v_gene | abundance | d_gene | j_gene
TGTGCCAGTAGCCCCGAGCGGAGCTCCTACAATGAGCAGTTCTTC | CASSPERSSYNEQFF | TRBV19 | - | - | TRBJ2-1
TGTGCCATCAGTGCTGCGGGGCATCAAACCAAAAACATTCAGTACTTC | CAISAAGHQTKNIQYF | TRBV10-3 | - | - | TRBJ2-4
TGTGCCAGCAGCTCTGGACTAGCGGGAGGTACGGTGCAGTACTTC | CASSSGLAGGTVQYF | TRBV7-2 | - | TRBD2 | TRBJ2-7
TGTGCCAGTAGTCTCGACAGGGGACGCCCTATAAGCAATCAGCCCCAGCATTTT | CASSLDRGRPISNQPQHF | TRBV19 | few | TRBD1 | TRBJ1-5
TGTGCCAGCAGCCAAGTCGAGGGAGCCGAGCAGTACTTC | CASSQVEGAEQYF | TRBV3-1/TRBV3-2 | - | - | TRBJ2-7
TGTGCCAGCAGTTTGGTGGCTCAAATCAATGGCTACACCTTC | CASSLVAQINGYTF | TRBV28 | once | - | TRBJ1-2
TGCGCCAGCAAAGGAGGGACTGGGGAGACCCAGTACTTC | CASKGGTGETQYF | TRBV5-1 | - | - | TRBJ2-5
TGTGCCAGCAGATCCTATAGCGGGAGTTCCTACGAGCAGTACTTC | CASRSYSGSSYEQYF | TRBV28 | few | TRBD2 | TRBJ2-7
TGTGCCAGCAGCCAAGGGACAGGGGCCAACTATGGCTACACCTTC | CASSQGTGANYGYTF | TRBV4-2 | - | TRBD1 | TRBJ1-2
TGTGCCATCAGTGAGTCTGCGGACAGAATGAACACTGAAGCTTTCTTT | CAISESADRMNTEAFF | TRBV10-3 | - | - | TRBJ1-1
TGTGCCAGCAGTTTACGGACAGGGAAAAGGCAAGAGACCCAGTACTTC | CASSLRTGKRQETQYF | TRBV28 | - | TRBD1 | TRBJ2-5
TGTGCCAGTAGTAGGACAGGTGAAGCTTTCTTT | CASSRTGEAFF | TRBV19 | - | TRBD1 | TRBJ1-1
TGTGCCAGTAGTATTCAAGGGGCAAATACGCAGTATTTT | CASSIQGANTQYF | TRBV19 | once | - | TRBJ2-3
TGTGCCTACTCCGGAGGGGACTATGGCTACACCTTC | CAYSGGDYGYTF | TRBV28 | - | - | TRBJ1-2
TGTGCCAGTAGTAGTAAACAGGGGTGGGATCAGCCCCAGCATTTT | CASSSKQGWDQPQHF | TRBV19 | - | TRBD1 | TRBJ1-5
TGTGCCTGGAGTATAACAGGGGGCAAAAATACGCAGTATTTT | CAWSITGGKNTQYF | TRBV30 | - | TRBD1 | TRBJ2-3
TGTGCTAGTGGTTTGAGCGGGAGGGCCGAGGATTACACAGATACGCAGTATTTT | CASGLSGRAEDYTDTQYF | TRBV12-5 | - | TRBD2 | TRBJ2-3
TGTGCCATCCTTGACCTTACAGGGGACTATGGCTACACCTTC | CAILDLTGDYGYTF | TRBV10-3 | - | TRBD1 | TRBJ1-2
TGCGCCAGCAGCCAAGATTTCACAGGGAAAGCCGTTAGAAGCTACACCTTC | CASSQDFTGKAVRSYTF | TRBV4-3 | - | - | TRBJ1-2
TGTGCCAGCAGCTTAACGGGGTTCTCCTACAATGAGCAGTTCTTC | CASSLTGFSYNEQFF | TRBV13 | - | - | TRBJ2-1
TGTGCCAGCAGCTCCGGACAGGGGGTATACAATGAGCAGTTCTTC | CASSSGQGVYNEQFF | TRBV5-6 | - | TRBD1 | TRBJ2-1
TGTGCCAGCAGGGTCGGGGGGACAAGTGAAAAACTGTTTTTT | CASRVGGTSEKLFF | TRBV6-5 | - | - | TRBJ1-4
TGTGCCTGGAGTGACAGGAATTATCAGCCCCAGCATTTT | CAWSDRNYQPQHF | TRBV30 | - | - | TRBJ1-5
TGTGCCAGCAGCTTAGGCGCAACTAGCGGGAGCAAGAATGAGCAGTTCTTC | CASSLGATSGSKNEQFF | TRBV11-3 | - | TRBD2 | TRBJ2-1
TGTGCCAGCAGCGTAGTCGGTAGCTACCCCGAGACCCAGTACTTC | CASSVVGSYPETQYF | TRBV9 | - | - | TRBJ2-5
TGTGCCAGCACTTCGGGGATTAATCAGCCCCAGCATTTT | CASTSGINQPQHF | TRBV12-3/TRBV12-4 | - | - | TRBJ1-5
TGCGCCAGCAGCTTGGGTAGGGGCGCAACGGGCTACACCTTC | CASSLGRGATGYTF | TRBV5-1 | - | - | TRBJ1-2
TGTGCCAGCAGTCCGCCCTCGGGGGGGACCGGGGAGCTGTTTTTT | CASSPPSGGTGELFF | TRBV6-2/TRBV6-3 | - | TRBD2 | TRBJ2-2
TGCGCCAGCAGCTTGGCCGGGGGGCTGGGAATGAACACTGAAGCTTTCTTT | CASSLAGGLGMNTEAFF | TRBV5-1 | - | - | TRBJ1-1
TGTGCCAGCAGCTCCCTGGGTAGCGGTATTCGGCCAGATACGCAGTATTTT | CASSSLGSGIRPDTQYF | TRBV7-3 | - | - | TRBJ2-3
TGTGCCAGCAGGAGGGACAGCAATGAAAAACTGTTTTTT | CASRRDSNEKLFF | TRBV6-5 | - | TRBD1 | TRBJ1-4
TGCCCCATCACCGGGGGGGCATCGGGGGAGCTGTTTTTT | CPITGGASGELFF | TRBV10-3 | - | TRBD2 | TRBJ2-2
TGTGCCAGCAGCCACCCACTAGAGTCGGAGACCCAGTACTTC | CASSHPLESETQYF | TRBV5-4 | - | - | TRBJ2-5
TGTGCCAGCTCACCAGGACAGGGTGGACTTGGAAACACCATATATTTT | CASSPGQGGLGNTIYF | TRBV18 | - | TRBD1 | TRBJ1-3
TGTGCCAGCAGTTATGAGTTAAATCAGCCCCAGCATTTT | CASSYELNQPQHF | TRBV6-5 | few | - | TRBJ1-5
TGTGCCAGCAGCCAAGATCGGGGGATGGATCGGATCTATGGCTACACCTTC | CASSQDRGMDRIYGYTF | TRBV3-1/TRBV3-2 | - | - | TRBJ1-2
TGCGCCAGCAGTAAGGGACTAGCGGGAGGAGCCGGGGTCCCAGATACGCAGTATTTT | CASSKGLAGGAGVPDTQYF | TRBV10-1 | - | TRBD2 | TRBJ2-3
TGTGCCAGCAGCTTAGGGACAGGGCTTGATGAGCAGTTCTTC | CASSLGTGLDEQFF | TRBV11-3 | - | TRBD1 | TRBJ2-1
TGTGCCAGCAGCCCCCACCCCAATGCAGGGAACTACGAGCAGTACTTC | CASSPHPNAGNYEQYF | TRBV7-6 | - | - | TRBJ2-7
TGCAGCGCCCAACGCCGGGACTCATACAATGAGCAGTTCTTC | CSAQRRDSYNEQFF | TRBV29-1 | - | - | TRBJ2-1
TGTGCCAGCAGTTTCGGGACTCCCAATATGGCCCAGTACTTC | CASSFGTPNMAQYF | TRBV6-5 | - | - | TRBJ2-5
TGCGCCAGCAGCTTGGAGTCAGGGGTTTATCAGCCCCAGCATTTT | CASSLESGVYQPQHF | TRBV5-1 | - | - | TRBJ1-5
TGTGCCAGCAGTACCACGGGACAGCACTACGAGCAGTACTTC | CASSTTGQHYEQYF | TRBV27 | - | TRBD1 | TRBJ2-7
TGTGCCAGCAGTTTTAGCGGATGGGACGAGAGCTTTACCGGGGAGCTGTTTTTT | CASSFSGWDESFTGELFF | TRBV27 | - | - | TRBJ2-2
TGCAGCGTTTTTACAGGGAACACTGAAGCTTTCTTT | CSVFTGNTEAFF | TRBV29-1 | - | - | TRBJ1-1
TGCGCCAGCAGCTGGACCGGGACAGACGCTTACAATGAGCAGTTCTTC | CASSWTGTDAYNEQFF | TRBV5-1 | - | TRBD1 | TRBJ2-1
TGTGCCAGCAGCCCCAAAGCTGGTCGGAGCACTGAAGCTTTCTTT | CASSPKAGRSTEAFF | TRBV7-6 | - | - | TRBJ1-1
TGTGCCAGCAGCCCCCCGGGGAACACTGAAGCTTTCTTT | CASSPPGNTEAFF | TRBV14 | - | - | TRBJ1-1
TGTGCCAGCAGCCCCGACAGCTCCAGGGCTGAAGCTTTCTTT | CASSPDSSRAEAFF | TRBV9 | - | - | TRBJ1-1
TGTGCCAGTAGTATGATGAGTCACCCGAATAATTCACCCCTCCACTTT | CASSMMSHPNNSPLHF | TRBV19 | - | - | TRBJ1-6
TGTGCCAGCAGCTCGGCGGGACAGGGGTCGCACGAGCAGTACTTC | CASSSAGQGSHEQYF | TRBV11-3 | - | TRBD1 | TRBJ2-7
TGTGCCAGCAGCTTAGCAGTAGGGGGTGCTCGGGATACGCAGTATTTT | CASSLAVGGARDTQYF | TRBV7-9 | - | - | TRBJ2-3
TGTGCCAGCAGCCACTCGACAGGGGGGCAGCCCCAGCATTTT | CASSHSTGGQPQHF | TRBV3-1/TRBV3-2 | - | TRBD1 | TRBJ1-5